This T cell receptor (beta chain) was sequenced for a study of CD4+ T cells in melanoma. General study findings and limits: Diverse differentiation states were reported for melanoma neoantigen-specific CD4+ T cells. CD8+ T cell, macrophage and B cell function reportedly correlated with neoantigen-specific CD4+ T cells.

The repertoire was sequenced with immunoSEQ multiplex PCR; TCRdb's copy has only in-frame clones and lacks some. The sample has approximately 14,000 clones; about 71% are singletons. On this clone: Its target is unknown.

Sequenced input: cells from a culture (not recorded whether cultured in vitro). The TCR sequence derives from a human donor with melanoma.

DNA for the CDR3: TGTGCCAGCAGTCTGACGGGGTTTGGGGAAAAACTGTTTTTT. This gives the protein CASSLTGFGEKLFF. This sequence joins TRBV27 and TRBJ1-4; D gene uncertain. The CDR3 has 14 amino acids. V was shortened by 5 bases and J by 8 bases, with 15 bases between the two germline ends. The germline V gene encodes CDR1 MNHEY and CDR2 SMNVEV (reference sequence).